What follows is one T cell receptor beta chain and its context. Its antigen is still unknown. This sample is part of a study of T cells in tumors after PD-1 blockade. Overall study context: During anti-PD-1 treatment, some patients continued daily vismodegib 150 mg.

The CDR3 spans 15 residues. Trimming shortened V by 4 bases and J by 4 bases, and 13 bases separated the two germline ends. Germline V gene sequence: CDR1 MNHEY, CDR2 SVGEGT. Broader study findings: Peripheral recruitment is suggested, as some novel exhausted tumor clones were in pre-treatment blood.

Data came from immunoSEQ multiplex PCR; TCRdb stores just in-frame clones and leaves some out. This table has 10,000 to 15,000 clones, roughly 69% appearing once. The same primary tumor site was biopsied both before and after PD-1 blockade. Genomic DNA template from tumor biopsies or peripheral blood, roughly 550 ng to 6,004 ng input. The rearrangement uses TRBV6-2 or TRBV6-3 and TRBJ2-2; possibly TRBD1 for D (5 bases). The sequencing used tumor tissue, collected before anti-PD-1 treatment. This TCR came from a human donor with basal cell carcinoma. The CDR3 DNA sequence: TGTGCCAGCAGTTCCCTCAGGGAATCCACCGGGGAGCTGTTTTTT. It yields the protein CASSSLRESTGELFF.